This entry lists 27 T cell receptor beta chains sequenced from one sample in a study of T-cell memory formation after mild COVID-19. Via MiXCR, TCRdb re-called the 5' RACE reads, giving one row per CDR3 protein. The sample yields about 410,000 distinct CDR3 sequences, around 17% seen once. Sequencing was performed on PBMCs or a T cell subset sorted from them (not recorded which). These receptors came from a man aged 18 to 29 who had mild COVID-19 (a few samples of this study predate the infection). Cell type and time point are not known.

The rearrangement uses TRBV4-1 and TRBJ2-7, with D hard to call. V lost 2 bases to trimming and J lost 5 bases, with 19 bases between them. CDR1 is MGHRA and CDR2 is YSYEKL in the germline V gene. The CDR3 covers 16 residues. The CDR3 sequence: CASSQRTSGPGHEQYF. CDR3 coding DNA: TGCGCCAGCAGCCAACGAACATCCGGGCCTGGGCACGAGCAGTACTTC.

The CDR3 DNA is TGTGCCATCAGTGAGTCGTCCAGGGAGCAGCCCCAGCATTTT. Translating gives CAISESSREQPQHF. The chain is built from TRBV10-3 and TRBJ1-5, with a possible D match to TRBD1 (5 bases). Per the germline V gene, CDR1 is ENHRY and CDR2 is SYGVKD. The CDR3 is made up of 14 amino acids. V was cut by 0 bases and J by 7 bases, with 10 bases left in between.

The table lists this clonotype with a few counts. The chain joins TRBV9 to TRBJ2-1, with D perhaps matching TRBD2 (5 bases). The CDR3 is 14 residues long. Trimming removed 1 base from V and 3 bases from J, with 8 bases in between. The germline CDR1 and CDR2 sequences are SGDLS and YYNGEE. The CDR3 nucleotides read TGTGCCAGCAGCGTACTAGCAAACTACAATGAGCAGTTCTTC. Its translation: CASSVLANYNEQFF.

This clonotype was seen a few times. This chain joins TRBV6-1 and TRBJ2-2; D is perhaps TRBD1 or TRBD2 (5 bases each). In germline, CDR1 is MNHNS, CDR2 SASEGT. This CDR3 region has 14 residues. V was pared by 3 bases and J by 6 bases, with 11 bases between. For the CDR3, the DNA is TGTGCCAGCAGTGATCGTGGGGGAGCCGGGGAGCTGTTTTTT. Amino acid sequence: CASSDRGGAGELFF.

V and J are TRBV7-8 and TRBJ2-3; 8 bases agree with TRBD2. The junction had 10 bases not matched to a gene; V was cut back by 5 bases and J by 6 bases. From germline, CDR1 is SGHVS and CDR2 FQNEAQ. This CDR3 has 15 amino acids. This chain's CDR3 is CASSPGLAGGDTQYF. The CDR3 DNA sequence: TGTGCCAGCAGCCCTGGACTAGCTGGAGGGGATACGCAGTATTTT.

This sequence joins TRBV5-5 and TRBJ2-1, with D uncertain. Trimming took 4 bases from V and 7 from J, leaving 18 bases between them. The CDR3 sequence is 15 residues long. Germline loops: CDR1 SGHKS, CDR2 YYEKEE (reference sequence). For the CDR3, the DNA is TGTGCCAGCAGCCTTGACCAAAGCTCCTGGAATGAGCAGTTCTTC. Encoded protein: CASSLDQSSWNEQFF.

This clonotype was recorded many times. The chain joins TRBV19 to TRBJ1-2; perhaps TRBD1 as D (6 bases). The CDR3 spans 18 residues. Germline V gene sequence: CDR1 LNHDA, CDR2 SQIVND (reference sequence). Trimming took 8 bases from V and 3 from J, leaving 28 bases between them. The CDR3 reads CASGVIGQTVRMDYGYTF. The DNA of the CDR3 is TGTGCCAGTGGTGTAATTGGACAGACTGTCAGGATGGACTATGGCTACACCTTC.

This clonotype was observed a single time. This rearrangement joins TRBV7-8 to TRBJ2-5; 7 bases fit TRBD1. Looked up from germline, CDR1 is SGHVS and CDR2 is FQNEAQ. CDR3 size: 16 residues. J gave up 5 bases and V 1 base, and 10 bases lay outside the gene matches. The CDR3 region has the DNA TGTGCCAGCAGCTTAGGCCTGACAGGGAATGGGGAGACCCAGTACTTC. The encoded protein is CASSLGLTGNGETQYF.

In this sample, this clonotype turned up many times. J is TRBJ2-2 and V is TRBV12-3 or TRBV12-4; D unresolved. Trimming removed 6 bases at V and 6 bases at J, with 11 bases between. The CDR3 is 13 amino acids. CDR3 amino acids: CASSPGLAGELFF. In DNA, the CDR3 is TGTGCCAGCAGCCCCGGTTTGGCCGGGGAGCTGTTTTTT.

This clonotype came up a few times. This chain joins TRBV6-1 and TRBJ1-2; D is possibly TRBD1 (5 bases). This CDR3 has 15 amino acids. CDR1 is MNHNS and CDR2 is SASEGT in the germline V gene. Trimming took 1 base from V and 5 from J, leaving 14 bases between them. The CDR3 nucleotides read TGTGCCAGCAGTGAAGTGAGAGGGGCAGGGTATGGCTACACCTTC. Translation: CASSEVRGAGYGYTF.

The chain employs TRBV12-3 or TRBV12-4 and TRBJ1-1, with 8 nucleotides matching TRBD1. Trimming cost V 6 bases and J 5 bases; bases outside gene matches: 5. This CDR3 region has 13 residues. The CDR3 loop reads CASRPTGATEAFF. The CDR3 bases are TGTGCCAGCAGACCGACAGGGGCGACTGAAGCTTTCTTT.

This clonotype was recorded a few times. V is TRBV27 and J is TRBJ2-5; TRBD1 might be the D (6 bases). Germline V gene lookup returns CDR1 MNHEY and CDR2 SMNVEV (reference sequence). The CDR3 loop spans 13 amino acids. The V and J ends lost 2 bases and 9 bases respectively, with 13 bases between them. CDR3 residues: CASSLSRGTAQYF. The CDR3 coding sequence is TGTGCCAGCAGTTTAAGCAGGGGAACGGCCCAGTACTTC.

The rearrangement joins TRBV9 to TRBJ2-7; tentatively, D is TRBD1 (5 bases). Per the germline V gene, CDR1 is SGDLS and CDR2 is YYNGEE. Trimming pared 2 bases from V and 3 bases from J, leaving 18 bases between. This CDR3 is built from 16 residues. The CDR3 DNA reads TGTGCCAGCAGCGTTCTCCCCGCGGTGGGGCTCTACGAGCAGTACTTC. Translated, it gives CASSVLPAVGLYEQYF.

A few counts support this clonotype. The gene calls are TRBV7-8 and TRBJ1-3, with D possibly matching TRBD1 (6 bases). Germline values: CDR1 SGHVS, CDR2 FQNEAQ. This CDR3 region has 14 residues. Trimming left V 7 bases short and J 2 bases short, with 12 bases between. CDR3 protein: CASTEGGTGNTIYF. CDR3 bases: TGTGCCAGCACCGAGGGGGGTACTGGAAACACCATATATTTT.

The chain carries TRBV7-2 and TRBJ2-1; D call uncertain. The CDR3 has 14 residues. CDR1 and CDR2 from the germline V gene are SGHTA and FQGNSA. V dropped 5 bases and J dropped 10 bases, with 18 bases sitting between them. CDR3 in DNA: TGTGCCAGCAGCGATCGGCTCACCCCCGAGGAGCAGTTCTTC. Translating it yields CASSDRLTPEEQFF.

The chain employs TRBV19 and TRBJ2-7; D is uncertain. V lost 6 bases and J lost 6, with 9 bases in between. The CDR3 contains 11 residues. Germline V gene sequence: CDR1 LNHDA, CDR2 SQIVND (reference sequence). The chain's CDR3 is CASRDRREQYF. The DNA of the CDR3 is TGTGCCAGTAGGGATCGGCGCGAGCAGTACTTC.

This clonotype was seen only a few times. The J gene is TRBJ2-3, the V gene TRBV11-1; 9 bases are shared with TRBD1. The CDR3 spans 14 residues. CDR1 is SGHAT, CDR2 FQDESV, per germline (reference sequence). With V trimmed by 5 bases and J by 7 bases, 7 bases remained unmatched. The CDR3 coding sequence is TGTGCCAGCAGCAGGAACAGGGGGCCGAATACGCAGTATTTT. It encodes CASSRNRGPNTQYF.

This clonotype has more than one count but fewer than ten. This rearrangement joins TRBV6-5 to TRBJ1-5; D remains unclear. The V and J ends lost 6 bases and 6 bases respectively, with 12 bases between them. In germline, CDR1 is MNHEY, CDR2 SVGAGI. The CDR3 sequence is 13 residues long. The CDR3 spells CASRERPGQPQHF. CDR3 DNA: TGTGCCAGCAGGGAGCGGCCCGGTCAGCCCCAGCATTTT.

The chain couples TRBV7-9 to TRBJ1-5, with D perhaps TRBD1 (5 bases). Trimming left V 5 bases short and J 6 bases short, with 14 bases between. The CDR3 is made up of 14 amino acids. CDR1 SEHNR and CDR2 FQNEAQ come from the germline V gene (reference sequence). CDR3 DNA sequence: TGTGCCAGCAGCGCCGGGGCAGGCGGTCAGCCCCAGCATTTT. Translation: CASSAGAGGQPQHF.

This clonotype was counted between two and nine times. The CDR3 loop reads CASSLSGSYGYTF. CDR3 nucleotides: TGTGCCAGCAGCTTGTCCGGTAGCTATGGCTACACCTTC. The chain recombines TRBV5-6 with TRBJ1-2; D remains unclear. Trimming shortened V by 1 base and J by 4 bases, and 8 bases separated the two germline ends. The CDR3 is 13 residues long. Germline V gene sequence: CDR1 SGHDT, CDR2 YYEEEE.

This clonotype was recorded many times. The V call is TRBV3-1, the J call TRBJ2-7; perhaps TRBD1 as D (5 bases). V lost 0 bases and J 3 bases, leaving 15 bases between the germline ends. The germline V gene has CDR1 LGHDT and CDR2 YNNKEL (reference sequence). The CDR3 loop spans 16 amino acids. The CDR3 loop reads CASSQDPPDGHYEQYF. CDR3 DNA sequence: TGTGCCAGCAGCCAAGATCCTCCGGACGGACACTACGAGCAGTACTTC.

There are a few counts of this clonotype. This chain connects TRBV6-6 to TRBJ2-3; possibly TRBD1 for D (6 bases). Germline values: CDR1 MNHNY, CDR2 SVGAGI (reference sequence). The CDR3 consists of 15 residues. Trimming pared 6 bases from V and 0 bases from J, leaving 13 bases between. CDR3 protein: CASRPRGPSTDTQYF. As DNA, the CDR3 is TGTGCCAGCAGACCCAGGGGACCTAGCACAGATACGCAGTATTTT.

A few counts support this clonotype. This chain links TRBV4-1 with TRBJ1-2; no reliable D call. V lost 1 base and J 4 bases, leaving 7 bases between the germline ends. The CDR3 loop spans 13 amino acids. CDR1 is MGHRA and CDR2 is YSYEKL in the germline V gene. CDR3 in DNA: TGCGCCAGCAGCCAAGTAGGATCCTATGGCTACACCTTC. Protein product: CASSQVGSYGYTF.

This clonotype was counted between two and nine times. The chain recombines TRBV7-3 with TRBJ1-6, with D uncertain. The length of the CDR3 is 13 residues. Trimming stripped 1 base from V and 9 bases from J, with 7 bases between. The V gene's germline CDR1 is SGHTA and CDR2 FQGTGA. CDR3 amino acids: CASSLNTLSPLHF. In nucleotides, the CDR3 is TGTGCCAGCAGCTTAAATACCCTTTCACCCCTCCACTTT.

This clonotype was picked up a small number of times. CDR3 sequence (DNA): TGTGCCAGCAGTCTAGGGTCGGGTTTGAGCTATGGCTACACCTTC. This codes for CASSLGSGLSYGYTF. The chain links TRBV11-2 to TRBJ1-2; D is unresolved. Looked up from germline, CDR1 is SGHAT and CDR2 is FQNNGV. The CDR3 is 15 residues long. V was shortened by 6 bases and J by 4 bases, with 18 bases between the two germline ends. Variable domain in full (rest from reference TRBV11-2 and TRBJ1-2): EAGVAQSPRYKIIEKRQSVAFWCNPISGHATLYWYQQILGQGPKLLIQFQNNGVVDDSQLPKDRFSAERLKGVDSTLKIQPAKLEDSAVYLCASSLGSGLSYGYTFGSGTRLTVV.

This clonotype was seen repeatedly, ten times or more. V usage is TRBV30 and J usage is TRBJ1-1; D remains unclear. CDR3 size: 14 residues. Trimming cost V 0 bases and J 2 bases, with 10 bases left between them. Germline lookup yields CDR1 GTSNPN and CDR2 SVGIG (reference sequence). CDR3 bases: TGTGCCTGGAGTGTACTAGGGAGCAACACTGAAGCTTTCTTT. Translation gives CAWSVLGSNTEAFF.

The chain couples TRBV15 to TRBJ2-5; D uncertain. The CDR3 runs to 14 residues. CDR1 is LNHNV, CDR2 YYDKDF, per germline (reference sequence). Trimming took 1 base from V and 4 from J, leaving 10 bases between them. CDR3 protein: CATSRGTSRETQYF. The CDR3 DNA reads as TGTGCCACCAGCAGAGGTACTTCCCGAGAGACCCAGTACTTC.